These 14 T cell receptor beta chains were sequenced from one sample in a study of CD8+CD57+ T cells in acquired aplastic anemia. Genomic DNA constituted the template upon which TCR beta VDJ and CDR3 profiling was performed. MiXCR was run by TCRdb on the reads, yielding one entry per CDR3 protein. In the table there are 100,000 to 130,000 distinct CDR3 sequences, around 49% of which are singletons. The sequencing input was sorted CD4+, CD8+, or CD8+CD57+ T cells (not recorded which) from PBMCs. These receptor sequences come from a human donor in good health, serving as a control.

About this clonotype: This sequence may be a read error, since a much larger clone differs from it by one base. This chain connects TRBV5-1 to TRBJ2-3, with 14 nucleotides matching TRBD2. The V gene's germline CDR1 is SGHRS and CDR2 YFSETQ. The length of the CDR3 is 17 residues. V dropped 4 bases and J dropped 2; count of bases not matched to a gene: 6. The CDR3 spells CASSLPTSGGDTDTQYF. CDR3 bases: TGCGCCAGCAGCCTTCCGACTAGCGGGGGGGACACAGATACGCAGTATTTT.

The chain employs TRBV10-3 and TRBJ2-3, with D tentatively TRBD2 (6 bases). This CDR3 contains 15 residues. Trimming removed 2 bases from V and 1 base from J, with 10 bases in between. Germline V gene lookup returns CDR1 ENHRY and CDR2 SYGVKD. The CDR3 DNA sequence: TGTGCCATCAGTGAGGGAGCGGGCCGCACAGATACGCAGTATTTT. Translated: CAISEGAGRTDTQYF.

This chain joins TRBV7-9 and TRBJ2-7, with D hard to call. CDR1 and CDR2 from the germline V gene are SEHNR and FQNEAQ (reference sequence). The CDR3 loop spans 12 amino acids. Trimming removed 5 bases from V and 9 bases from J, with 14 bases in between. The CDR3 protein is CASSLSEALQYF. CDR3 bases: TGTGCCAGCAGCCTAAGTGAGGCACTGCAGTACTTC.

As regards this clonotype: Relative to the germline gene, one junction end is altered; a read error may explain this. J is TRBJ1-2 and V is TRBV7-2; no clear D. Germline-derived CDR1 and CDR2 are SGHTA and FQGNSA. The CDR3 loop spans 14 amino acids. Written as DNA, the CDR3 is TGCGCCAGCAGCCAGGTCGGGACTAACTATGGCTACACCTTC. Translation gives CASSQVGTNYGYTF.

Ten or more counts support this clonotype. This rearrangement joins TRBV9 to TRBJ1-1; 9 bases match TRBD1. The CDR3 extends over 17 amino acids. Germline CDR1 and CDR2: SGDLS and YYNGEE. Germline trimming cut 3 bases from V and 1 base from J; bases unmatched to any gene: 10. CDR3 amino acids: CASSEPGQGGKNTEAFF. The DNA for the CDR3 is TGTGCCAGCAGCGAGCCGGGACAGGGAGGCAAGAACACTGAAGCTTTCTTT.

A few counts support this clonotype. The rearrangement links TRBV2 to TRBJ1-1; TRBD1 might be the D (6 bases). In germline, CDR1 is SNHLY, CDR2 FYNNEI. The length of the CDR3 is 14 residues. Trimming left V 3 bases short and J 3 bases short, with 11 bases between. This CDR3 is CASSEGRGYTEAFF. The CDR3 DNA reads TGTGCCAGCAGTGAGGGCAGGGGTTACACTGAAGCTTTCTTT.

This clonotype was seen repeatedly, ten times or more. The chain links TRBV9 to TRBJ2-1; either TRBD1 or TRBD2 may supply D (6 bases each). This CDR3 has 15 residues. V was pared by 0 bases and J by 2 bases, with 9 bases between. In germline, CDR1 is SGDLS, CDR2 YYNGEE. In nucleotides, the CDR3 is TGTGCCAGCAGCGTAGTCGGGGGCGCCTACAATGAGCAGTTCTTC. It codes for CASSVVGGAYNEQFF.

The chain employs TRBV12-3 or TRBV12-4 and TRBJ2-7; 7 bases map to TRBD1. The length of the CDR3 is 18 residues. Trimming at V came to 5 bases and at J to 7 bases, leaving 23 bases not matched to a gene. The CDR3 reads CASSAWDSSSDSLREQYF. For the CDR3, the DNA is TGTGCCAGCAGTGCCTGGGACAGCAGCTCAGACAGTCTTCGGGAGCAGTACTTC.

This clonotype was seen at least ten times. The V and J genes are TRBV20-1 and TRBJ2-7; D unclear. The CDR3 runs 15 residues. Trimming pared 3 bases from V and 3 bases from J, leaving 18 bases between. CDR1 is DFQATT and CDR2 is SNEGSKA in the germline V gene (reference sequence). The CDR3 is CSASTSVTDYYEQYF. CDR3 nucleotide sequence: TGCAGTGCTAGCACCTCAGTGACCGATTACTACGAGCAGTACTTC.

This clonotype was counted ten times or more. This may be a read error, as it is one base from a much larger clone. The rearrangement links TRBV29-1 to TRBJ2-1; a possible D gene is TRBD1 (5 bases). The CDR3 spans 13 residues. Germline values: CDR1 SQVTM, CDR2 ANQGSEA. In nucleotides, the CDR3 is TGCAGCGTTGAAAACAGGCTTTACAATGAGCAGCTCTTC. It encodes CSVENRLYNEQLF.

This chain connects TRBV25-1 to TRBJ2-5; TRBD2 might be the D (5 bases). The V gene lost 6 bases and the J gene lost 1 base, with 15 bases spanning the gap. Germline V gene data show CDR1 as MGHDK and CDR2 as SYGVNS. This CDR3 is 15 amino acids long. The chain's CDR3 is CASSAVGSLQETQYF. The CDR3 DNA follows: TGTGCCAGCAGCGCCGTGGGGAGCCTCCAAGAGACCCAGTACTTC.

This clonotype was detected only once. This rearrangement joins TRBV10-3 to TRBJ2-1; D possibly corresponds to TRBD2 (5 bases). CDR3 size: 15 residues. Germline CDR1 reads ENHRY; CDR2 reads SYGVKD. Trimming left V 7 bases short and J 1 base short, with 14 bases between. CDR3 DNA sequence: TGTGCCATCACTTCCGTAACGGGGTCCTACAATGAGCAGTTCTTC. Amino acid sequence: CAITSVTGSYNEQFF.

The rearrangement joins TRBV15 to TRBJ2-3; perhaps TRBD1 as D (6 bases). The ends were cut back, 4 bases at V and 0 bases at J, with 8 bases in the middle. The CDR3 runs 14 residues. Germline CDR1 LNHNV, CDR2 YYDKDF (reference sequence). CDR3 amino acids: CATSIGQSTDTQYF. The DNA for the CDR3 is TGTGCCACCAGCATAGGACAGAGCACAGATACGCAGTATTTT.

This clonotype showed up just once. V usage is TRBV7-8 and J usage is TRBJ2-3; TRBD2 matches at 7 bases. Unmatched junction bases numbered 12, after V lost 4 bases and J lost 2 bases. The CDR3 length is 17 residues. The germline gives CDR1 SGHVS, CDR2 FQNEAQ. CDR3 in amino acids: CASSWGGASGFTDTQYF. In nucleotides, the CDR3 is TGTGCCAGCAGCTGGGGCGGGGCTAGCGGATTCACAGATACGCAGTATTTT.